These T cell receptor beta chains were read from a single sample in a study of T-cell reconstitution after alpha-beta-depleted transplantation in children. One entry per CDR3 protein results from TCRdb running MiXCR on the PCR reads. The data contain roughly 240,000 distinct CDR3 sequences, roughly 8.2% of them singletons. The starting material was PBMCs, mostly from graft donor cells, obtained 180 days after TCRalphabeta/CD19-depleted stem cell transplant. The receptors derive from a male patient between 10 and 17 years old who had a stem cell transplant for acute lymphoblastic leukemia, so the T cells may come from the graft donor. Both conserved end residues are part of each CDR3. The D gene is left open where the match is weak. Not every row has a clone size; where given, it reads once, few, many or a size class.

>TRBV5-1|TRBJ2-1|many|TRBD2
TGCGCCAGCAGCTCTAGCGGGAGGAGTGTCACTGAGCAGTTCTTC
CASSSSGRSVTEQFF
>TRBV20-1|TRBJ1-1|many|TRBD1
TGCAGTGCTGATGACAGGGTGGGCACTGAAGCTTTCTTT
CSADDRVGTEAFF
>TRBV20-1|TRBJ1-1|few|-
TGCAGTGCTAGTCAGCCGGGACGGCGGAACACTGAAGCTTTCTTT
CSASQPGRRNTEAFF
>TRBV5-1|TRBJ2-7|few|TRBD1
TGCGCCAACCTGAGGGGGACAGGGGGCCAAGAATACGAGCAGTACTTC
CANLRGTGGQEYEQYF
>TRBV5-1|TRBJ2-2|many|TRBD2
TGCGCCAGCAGCTCCCAATTTCAAGGCGGGAGGCGCACCGGGGAGCTGTTTTTT
CASSSQFQGGRRTGELFF
>TRBV12-3/TRBV12-4|TRBJ2-3|many|TRBD2
TGTGCCAGCACCGAGGGACTAGCGGGGGGACCCATAAGCACAGATACGCAGTATTTT
CASTEGLAGGPISTDTQYF
>TRBV9|TRBJ2-2|many|TRBD2
TGTGCCAGCAGCGTAGCTCCGGGAGGCAGCACCGGGGAGCTGTTTTTT
CASSVAPGGSTGELFF
>TRBV20-1|TRBJ2-5|many|-
TGCAGTGCTAGAGCCCCTGGCGAGACCCAGTACTTC
CSARAPGETQYF
>TRBV10-3|TRBJ1-4|many|TRBD1
TGTGCCATCAGTGAGTCAGGGACAGCTAATGAAAAACTGTTTTTT
CAISESGTANEKLFF
>TRBV11-1|TRBJ2-7|-|-
TGTGCCAGCAGCTTACCGAGAGGGGAGTTCTCCTACGAGCAGTACTTC
CASSLPRGEFSYEQYF
>TRBV4-3|TRBJ1-4|many|-
TGCGCCAGCAGCCAAGATAGGGCAGCAACTAATGAAAAACTGTTTTTT
CASSQDRAATNEKLFF
>TRBV12-3/TRBV12-4|TRBJ1-3|many|-
TGTGCCAGCAGGCGACAGCTCTCTGGAAACACCATATATTTT
CASRRQLSGNTIYF
>TRBV7-2|TRBJ2-7|many|-
TGTGCCAGCAGCTTAGTAGTCGGCCCTTTTGAGCAGTACTTC
CASSLVVGPFEQYF
>TRBV9|TRBJ1-1|many|-
TGTGCCAGCAGCGTATCAGCAGGGAGGGGCACTGAAGCTTTCTTT
CASSVSAGRGTEAFF
>TRBV9|TRBJ2-7|many|-
TGTGCCAGCAGCTCATCAGGGGCCGACGAGCAGTACTTC
CASSSSGADEQYF
>TRBV5-1|TRBJ1-1|many|TRBD1
TGCGCCAGCAGCCCGCGGACAGGGGGCGGTGAAGCTTTCTTT
CASSPRTGGGEAFF
>TRBV3-1|TRBJ2-2|-|-
TGTGCCAGCACCCACCGGCGATATGATTGGGAGCTGTTTTTT
CASTHRRYDWELFF
>TRBV29-1|TRBJ2-1|many|TRBD2
TGCAGCGTTGAGTGGCTAGCGGGTTACAATGAGCAGTTCTTC
CSVEWLAGYNEQFF
>TRBV12-3/TRBV12-4|TRBJ1-1|many|-
TGTGCCAGCAGTTTCAGGGAGACTGAAGCTTTCTTT
CASSFRETEAFF
>TRBV5-5|TRBJ1-1|-|-
TGTGCCAGCAGCCCCCACATCCCGCAGGTTTTCTTT
CASSPHIPQVFF
>TRBV12-3/TRBV12-4|TRBJ2-1|many|-
TGTGCCAGCAGTTTATGGGACCCCTACAATGAGCAGTTCTTC
CASSLWDPYNEQFF
>TRBV10-1|TRBJ2-3|many|-
TGCGCCAGCAGGGCTGCAGGGGTGGATACGCAGTATTTT
CASRAAGVDTQYF
>TRBV6-2/TRBV6-3|TRBJ1-6|many|TRBD1
TGTGCCAGCCGGGACAGCGATATTTCAACTTATAATTCACCCCTCCACTTT
CASRDSDISTYNSPLHF
>TRBV20-1|TRBJ1-1|many|TRBD1
TGCAGTGCTACCCGGGGGACAGAACATAGCACTGAAGCTTTCTTT
CSATRGTEHSTEAFF
>TRBV29-1|TRBJ1-1|many|-
TGCAGCGTTGGTCTGCTCATGAACACTGAAGCTTTCTTT
CSVGLLMNTEAFF
>TRBV25-1|TRBJ1-1|many|-
TGTACCAGCAGCTGGGACACTGAAGCTTTCTTT
CTSSWDTEAFF
>TRBV2|TRBJ2-7|-|-
TGTGCCAGCCGTTACTTCTACGAGCAGTACTTC
CASRYFYEQYF
>TRBV29-1|TRBJ2-7|many|-
TGCAGCGTTGTTGCTCTGACAGCCTCCTACGAGCAGTACTTC
CSVVALTASYEQYF
>TRBV20-1|TRBJ2-7|many|-
TGCAGTGCTAGAGATCCAACGGACTACGAGCAGTACTTC
CSARDPTDYEQYF
>TRBV6-1|TRBJ2-1|many|-
TGTGCCGCCCGATGGGGACACCTTAACAATGAGCAGTTCTTC
CAARWGHLNNEQFF
>TRBV6-4|TRBJ2-7|many|TRBD2
TGTGCCAGCAGTACACCCCCGGGGACTAGCGGGGGGTGGTCCTACGAGCAGTACTTC
CASSTPPGTSGGWSYEQYF
>TRBV10-3|TRBJ2-2|few|TRBD1
TGTGCCATCAGTGTCCCTACAGGGGCGACGAACACCGGGGAGCTGTTTTTT
CAISVPTGATNTGELFF
>TRBV21-1|TRBJ2-5|few|-
TGTGCCAGCAGGACGGTAGAGACCCAGTACTTC
CASRTVETQYF
>TRBV20-1|TRBJ1-2|many|TRBD1
TGCAGTGCTAGAGGACCCGCAGGGGGGGGTGTAAGAAACTATGGCTACACCTTC
CSARGPAGGGVRNYGYTF
>TRBV28|TRBJ1-4|many|TRBD1
TGTGCCAGCAGTTCCGGACAGGGGGGTGAAAAACTGTTTTTT
CASSSGQGGEKLFF
>TRBV19|TRBJ2-1|many|TRBD2
TGTGCCAGTAGTCTGAACCCGGGACTAGCGGGAAGCTTCTACAATGAGCAGTTCTTC
CASSLNPGLAGSFYNEQFF
>TRBV9|TRBJ2-1|many|TRBD2
TGTGCCAGCAGCGTAGTGACTAGCGGGGGGTCAACCGAGCAGTTCTTC
CASSVVTSGGSTEQFF
>TRBV27|TRBJ2-7|many|-
TGTGCCAGCAGTTTAGGGGGGTCCCCCTCCTACGAGCAGTACTTC
CASSLGGSPSYEQYF
>TRBV9|TRBJ1-4|many|-
TGTGCCAGCAGCGTAGCTCTGGGCACAAATGAAAAACTGTTTTTT
CASSVALGTNEKLFF
>TRBV5-1|TRBJ2-7|-|-
TGCGCCAGCAGCTCCGATGGGGGGCTCTACGAGCAGTACTTC
CASSSDGGLYEQYF
>TRBV4-1|TRBJ1-2|many|-
TGCGCCAGCAGCCCTGGAATCAGAGGCGTTGGCTACACCTTC
CASSPGIRGVGYTF
>TRBV12-3/TRBV12-4|TRBJ1-6|many|TRBD1
TGTGCCAGCAGTTTCGGGACAGGGCCTTCACCCCTCCACTTT
CASSFGTGPSPLHF
>TRBV29-1|TRBJ2-1|many|TRBD1
TGCAGCGTTGCCGGACAGGGCAGCTCCTACAATGAGCAGTTCTTC
CSVAGQGSSYNEQFF
>TRBV19|TRBJ1-1|-|-
TGTGCCAGTAGTATAAGGGACGGAAAGAACACTGAAGCTTTCTTT
CASSIRDGKNTEAFF
>TRBV19|TRBJ1-1|many|-
TGTGCCAGTGTTGTGAACACTGAAGCTTTCTTT
CASVVNTEAFF
>TRBV27|TRBJ2-2|many|TRBD2
TGTGCCAGCAGCGGACTAGCGGAGGACACCGGGGAGCTGTTTTTT
CASSGLAEDTGELFF
>TRBV5-1|TRBJ2-1|many|TRBD2
TGCGCCAGCAGCACCGGGACTAGCGGCTACAATGAGCAGTTCTTC
CASSTGTSGYNEQFF
>TRBV3-1|TRBJ2-7|many|TRBD1
TGTGCCAGCAGCCAAGACAGGGGGCCAACCTACGAGCAGTACTTC
CASSQDRGPTYEQYF
>TRBV12-3/TRBV12-4|TRBJ1-1|many|TRBD1
TGTGCCAGCAGGGGACAGGGCCTTACCAACACTGAAGCTTTCTTT
CASRGQGLTNTEAFF
>TRBV28|TRBJ2-3|many|TRBD2
TGTGCCAGCAGTTTACAGACTAGCGGCCCAGGCACAGATACGCAGTATTTT
CASSLQTSGPGTDTQYF
>TRBV7-9|TRBJ2-7|many|-
TGTGCCAGCAGCCAATCTTCTACGGGGGCGCGGGACGAGCAGTACTTC
CASSQSSTGARDEQYF
>TRBV20-1|TRBJ2-7|many|TRBD1
TGCAGTGTACGCACGGACAGGGGAGGCGAGCAGTACTTC
CSVRTDRGGEQYF
>TRBV25-1|TRBJ2-7|many|-
TGTGCCAGCAGTAAGGCCTCATATTACGAGCAGTACTTC
CASSKASYYEQYF
>TRBV28|TRBJ2-1|many|-
TGTGCCAGCAGTTTAGAAGGAGCCGGGACTCTAGAGGGTGGTGTCCCTTACAATGAGCAGTTCTTC
CASSLEGAGTLEGGVPYNEQFF